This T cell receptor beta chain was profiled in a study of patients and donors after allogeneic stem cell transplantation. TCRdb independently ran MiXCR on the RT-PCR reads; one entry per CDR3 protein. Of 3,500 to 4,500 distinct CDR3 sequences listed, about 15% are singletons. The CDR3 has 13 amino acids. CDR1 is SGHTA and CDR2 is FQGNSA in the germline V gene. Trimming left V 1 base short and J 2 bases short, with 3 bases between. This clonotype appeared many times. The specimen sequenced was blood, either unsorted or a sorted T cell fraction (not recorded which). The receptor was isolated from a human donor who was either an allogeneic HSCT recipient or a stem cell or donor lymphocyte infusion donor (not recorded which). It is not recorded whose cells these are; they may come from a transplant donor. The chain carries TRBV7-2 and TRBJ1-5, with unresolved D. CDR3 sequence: CASSLVGNQPQHF. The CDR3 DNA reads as TGTGCCAGCAGCTTAGTTGGCAATCAGCCCCAGCATTTT.